One T cell receptor beta chain is described in this entry. The method was immunoSEQ multiplex PCR; TCRdb's version includes in-frame clones alone and lacks a portion of them. The table records 300,000 to 450,000 clones, around 87% of them present only once. From germline, CDR1 is LNHNV and CDR2 YYDKDF (reference sequence). The length of the CDR3 is 17 residues. The V gene lost 1 base and the J gene lost 2 bases, with 17 bases spanning the gap. The data are from a study of blood T cell repertoires in COVID-19. As for the study in general: In each case, the material was cDNA or gDNA derived from T cells, B-cell-depleted T cells, or PBMCs.

Everyone who took part was roughly 18 to 89 years old, and they came from about two dozen US areas. This receptor was obtained from a man between 40 and 49 years old in a cohort exposed to, infected with or recovered from COVID-19 (not recorded which). The rearrangement links TRBV15 to TRBJ1-2, with a tentative D call TRBD1 (6 bases). Input material: PBMCs or T cells enriched from blood (not recorded which). This CDR3 reads CATSRGGLAGANYGYTF. For the CDR3, the DNA is TGTGCCACCAGCAGAGGTGGTCTCGCAGGGGCCAACTATGGCTACACCTTC.